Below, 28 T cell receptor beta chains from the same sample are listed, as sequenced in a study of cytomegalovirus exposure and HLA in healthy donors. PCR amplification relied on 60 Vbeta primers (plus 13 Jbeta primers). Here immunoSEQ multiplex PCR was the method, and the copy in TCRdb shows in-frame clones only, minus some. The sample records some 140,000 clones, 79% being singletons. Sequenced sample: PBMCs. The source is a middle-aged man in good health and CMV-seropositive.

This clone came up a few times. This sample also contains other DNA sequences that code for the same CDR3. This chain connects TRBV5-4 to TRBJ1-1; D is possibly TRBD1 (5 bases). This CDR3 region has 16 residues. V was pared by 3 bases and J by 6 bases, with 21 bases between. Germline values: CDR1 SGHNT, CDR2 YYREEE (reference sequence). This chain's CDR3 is CASSSQMGGLGSEAFF. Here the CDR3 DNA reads TGTGCCAGCAGCTCTCAGATGGGGGGGTTGGGCTCTGAAGCTTTCTTT.

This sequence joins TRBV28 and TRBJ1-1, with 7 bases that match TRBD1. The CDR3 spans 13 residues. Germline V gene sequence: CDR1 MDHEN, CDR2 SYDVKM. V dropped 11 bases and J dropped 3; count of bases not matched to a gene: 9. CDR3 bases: TGTGCCTCAAAGACAGGGTCTTACACTGAAGCTTTCTTT. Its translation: CASKTGSYTEAFF.

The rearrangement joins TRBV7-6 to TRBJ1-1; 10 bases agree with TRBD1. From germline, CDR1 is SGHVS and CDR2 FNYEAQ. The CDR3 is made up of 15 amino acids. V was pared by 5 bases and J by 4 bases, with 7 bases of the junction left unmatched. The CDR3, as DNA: TGTGCCAGCAGCCCACTGACAGGGGGCGGCACTGAAGCTTTCTTT. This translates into CASSPLTGGGTEAFF.

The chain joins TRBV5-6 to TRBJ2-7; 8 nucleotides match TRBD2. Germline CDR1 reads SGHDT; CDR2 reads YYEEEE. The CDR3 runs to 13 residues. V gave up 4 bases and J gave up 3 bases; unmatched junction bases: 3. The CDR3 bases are TGTGCCAGCAGCCGAACTAGCGGCTACGAGCAGTACTTC. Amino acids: CASSRTSGYEQYF.

The CDR3 here is CAWSPPEGSIEKLFF. The DNA of the CDR3 is TGTGCCTGGAGTCCGCCCGAGGGTTCTATTGAAAAACTGTTTTTT. The genes are TRBV30 and TRBJ1-4; D unclear. Between the trimmed V and J ends, which lost 2 bases and 7 bases, there was a span of 17 bases. The CDR3 consists of 15 residues. Per germline, CDR1 GTSNPN and CDR2 SVGIG (reference sequence).

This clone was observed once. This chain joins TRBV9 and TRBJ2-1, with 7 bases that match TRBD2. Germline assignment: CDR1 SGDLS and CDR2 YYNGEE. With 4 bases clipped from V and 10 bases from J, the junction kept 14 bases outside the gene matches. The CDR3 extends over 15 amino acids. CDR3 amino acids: CASSLVGGSRGEQFF. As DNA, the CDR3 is TGTGCCAGCAGCCTCGTTGGCGGGAGTAGGGGAGAGCAGTTCTTC.

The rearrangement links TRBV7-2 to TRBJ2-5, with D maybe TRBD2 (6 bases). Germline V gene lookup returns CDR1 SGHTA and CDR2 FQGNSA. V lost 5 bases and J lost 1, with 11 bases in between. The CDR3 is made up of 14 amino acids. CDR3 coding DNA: TGTGCCAGCAGCCGGGACGGGAGCCAAGAGACCCAGTACTTC. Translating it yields CASSRDGSQETQYF.

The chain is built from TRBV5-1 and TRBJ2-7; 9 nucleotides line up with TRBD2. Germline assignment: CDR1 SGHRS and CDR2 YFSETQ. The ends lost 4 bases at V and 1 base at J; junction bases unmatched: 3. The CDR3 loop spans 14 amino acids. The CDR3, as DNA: TGCGCCAGCAGCGGGACTAGCAGTTCCTACGAGCAGTACTTC. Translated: CASSGTSSSYEQYF.

The CDR3 here is CAGTSGTLLSYEQYF. DNA of the CDR3: TGTGCCGGTACGTCCGGGACTCTACTTTCCTACGAGCAGTACTTC. V and J are TRBV2 and TRBJ2-7; tentatively, D is TRBD2 (6 bases). The CDR3 has 15 residues. Trimming removed 11 bases from V and 1 base from J, with 21 bases in between. The germline V gene has CDR1 SNHLY and CDR2 FYNNEI.

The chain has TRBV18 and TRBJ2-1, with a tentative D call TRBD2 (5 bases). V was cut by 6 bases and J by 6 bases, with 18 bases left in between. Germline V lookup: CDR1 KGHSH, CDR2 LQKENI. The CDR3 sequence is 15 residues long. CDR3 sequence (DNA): TGTGCCAGCTCCCTACTGGGAGTATGGGGCAATGAGCAGTTCTTC. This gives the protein CASSLLGVWGNEQFF.

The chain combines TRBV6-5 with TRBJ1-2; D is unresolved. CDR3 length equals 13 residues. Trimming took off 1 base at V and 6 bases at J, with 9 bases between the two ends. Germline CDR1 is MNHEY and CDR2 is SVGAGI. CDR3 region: CASSYFLTHGYTF. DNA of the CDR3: TGTGCCAGCAGTTACTTTTTAACTCATGGCTACACCTTC.

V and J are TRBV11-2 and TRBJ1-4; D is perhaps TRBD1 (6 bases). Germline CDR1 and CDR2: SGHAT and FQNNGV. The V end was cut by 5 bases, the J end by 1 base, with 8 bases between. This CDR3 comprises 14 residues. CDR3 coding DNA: TGTGCCAGCAGCCAGGGGAGAACTAATGAAAAACTGTTTTTT. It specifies CASSQGRTNEKLFF.

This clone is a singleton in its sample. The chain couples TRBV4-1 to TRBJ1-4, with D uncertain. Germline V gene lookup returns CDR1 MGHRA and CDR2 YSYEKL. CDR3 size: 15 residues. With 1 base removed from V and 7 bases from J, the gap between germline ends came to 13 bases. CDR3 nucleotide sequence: TGCGCCAGCAGCCAAGTTGCGGGCTTCCCTGAAAAACTGTTTTTT. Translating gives CASSQVAGFPEKLFF.

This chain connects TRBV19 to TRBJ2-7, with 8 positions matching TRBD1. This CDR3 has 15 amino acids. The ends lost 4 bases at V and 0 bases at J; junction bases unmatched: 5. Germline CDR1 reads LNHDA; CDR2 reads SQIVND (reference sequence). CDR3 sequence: CASSKNRGSSYEQYF. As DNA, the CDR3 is TGTGCCAGTAGTAAGAACAGGGGGTCCTCCTACGAGCAGTACTTC.

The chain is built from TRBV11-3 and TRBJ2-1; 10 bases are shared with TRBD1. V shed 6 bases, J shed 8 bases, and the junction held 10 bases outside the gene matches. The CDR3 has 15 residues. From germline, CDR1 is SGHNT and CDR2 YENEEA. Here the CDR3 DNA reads TGTGCCAGCAGTTTCCGGGACAGGGGCGCCCATGAGCAGTTCTTC. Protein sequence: CASSFRDRGAHEQFF. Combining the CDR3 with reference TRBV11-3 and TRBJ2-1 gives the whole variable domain EAGVVQSPRYKIIEKKQPVAFWCNPISGHNTLYWYLQNLGQGPELLIRYENEEAVDDSQLPKDRFSAERLKGVDSTLKIQPAELGDSAVYLCASSFRDRGAHEQFFGPGTRLTVL.

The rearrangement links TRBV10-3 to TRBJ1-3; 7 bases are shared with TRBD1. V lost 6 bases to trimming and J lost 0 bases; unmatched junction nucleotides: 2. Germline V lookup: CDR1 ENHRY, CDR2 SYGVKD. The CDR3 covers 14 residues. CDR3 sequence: CAISRQGSGNTIYF. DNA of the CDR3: TGTGCCATCAGCCGACAGGGCTCTGGAAACACCATATATTTT.

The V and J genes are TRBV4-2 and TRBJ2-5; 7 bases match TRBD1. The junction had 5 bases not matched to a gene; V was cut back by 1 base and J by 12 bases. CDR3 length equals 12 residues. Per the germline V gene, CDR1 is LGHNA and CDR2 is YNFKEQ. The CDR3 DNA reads TGTGCCAGCAGCCAAGGAGGGGGCTTCGAGTACTTC. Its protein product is CASSQGGGFEYF.

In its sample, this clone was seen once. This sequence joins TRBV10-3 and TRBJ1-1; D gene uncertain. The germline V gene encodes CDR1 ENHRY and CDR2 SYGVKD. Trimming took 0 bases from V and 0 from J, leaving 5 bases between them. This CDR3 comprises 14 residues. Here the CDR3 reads CAISESGVNTEAFF. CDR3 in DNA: TGTGCCATCAGTGAGTCGGGAGTGAACACTGAAGCTTTCTTT.

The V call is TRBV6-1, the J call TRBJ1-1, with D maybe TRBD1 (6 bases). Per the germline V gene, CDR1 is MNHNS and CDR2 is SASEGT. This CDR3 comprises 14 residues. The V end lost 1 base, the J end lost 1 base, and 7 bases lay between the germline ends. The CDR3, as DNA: TGTGCCAGCAGTGAAGGGGGGCAGAACACTGAAGCTTTCTTT. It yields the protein CASSEGGQNTEAFF.

CDR3 protein: CASSVVNSYEQYF. CDR3 bases: TGTGCCAGCAGTGTGGTGAACTCCTACGAGCAGTACTTC. V and J are TRBV2 and TRBJ2-5; no definite D call. The assigned J gene may be wrong: the sequence end matches TRBJ2-7 better. This CDR3 is 13 amino acids long. Germline V gene sequence: CDR1 SNHLY, CDR2 FYNNEI.

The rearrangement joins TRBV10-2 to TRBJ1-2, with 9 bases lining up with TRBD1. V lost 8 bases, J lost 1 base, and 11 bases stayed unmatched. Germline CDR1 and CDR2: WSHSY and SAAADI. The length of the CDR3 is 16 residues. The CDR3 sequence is CASHPGTGLINYGYTF. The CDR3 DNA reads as TGCGCCAGCCACCCCGGGACAGGGTTAATTAACTATGGCTACACCTTC.

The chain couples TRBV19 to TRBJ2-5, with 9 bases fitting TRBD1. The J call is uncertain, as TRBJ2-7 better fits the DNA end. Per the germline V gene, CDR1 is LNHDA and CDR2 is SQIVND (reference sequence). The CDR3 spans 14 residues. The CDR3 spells CASSTGTGTYEQYF. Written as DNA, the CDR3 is TGTGCCAGTAGTACTGGGACAGGGACCTACGAGCAGTACTTC.

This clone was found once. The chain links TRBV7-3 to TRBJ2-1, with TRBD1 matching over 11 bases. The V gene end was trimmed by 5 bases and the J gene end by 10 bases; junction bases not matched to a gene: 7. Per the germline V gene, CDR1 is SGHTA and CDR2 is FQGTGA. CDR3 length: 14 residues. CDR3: CASSPGTGGREQFF. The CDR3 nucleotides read TGTGCCAGCAGCCCCGGGACAGGGGGACGGGAGCAGTTCTTC.

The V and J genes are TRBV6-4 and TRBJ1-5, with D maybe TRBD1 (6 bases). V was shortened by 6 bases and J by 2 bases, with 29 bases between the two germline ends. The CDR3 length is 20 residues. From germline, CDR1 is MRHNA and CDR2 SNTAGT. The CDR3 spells CASRTDGGAQIEWRNQPQHF. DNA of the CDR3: TGTGCCAGCAGGACGGACGGGGGGGCCCAAATAGAATGGCGCAATCAGCCCCAGCATTTT.

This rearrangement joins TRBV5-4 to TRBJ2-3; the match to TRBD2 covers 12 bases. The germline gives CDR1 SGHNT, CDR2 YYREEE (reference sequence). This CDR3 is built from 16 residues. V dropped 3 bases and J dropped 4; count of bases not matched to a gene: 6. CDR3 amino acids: CASSWGGLAGSDTQYF. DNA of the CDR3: TGTGCCAGCAGCTGGGGGGGACTAGCGGGCTCAGATACGCAGTATTTT.

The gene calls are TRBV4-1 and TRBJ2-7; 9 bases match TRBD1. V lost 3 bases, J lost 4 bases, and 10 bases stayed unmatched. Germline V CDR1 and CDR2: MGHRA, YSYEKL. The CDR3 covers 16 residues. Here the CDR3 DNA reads TGCGCCAGCAGCCATCGACCGACAGGGGGGACATACGAGCAGTACTTC. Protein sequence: CASSHRPTGGTYEQYF.

This CDR3 is CASSHRQGGSSTDTQYF. Here the CDR3 DNA reads TGTGCCAGCAGCCATCGACAGGGGGGCTCTAGCACAGATACGCAGTATTTT. The chain carries TRBV7-9 and TRBJ2-3, with 9 bases fitting TRBD1. After removal of 5 bases from V and 0 bases from J, the junction contained 9 bases not matched to a gene. Germline V CDR1 and CDR2: SEHNR, FQNEAQ (reference sequence). CDR3 length equals 17 residues.

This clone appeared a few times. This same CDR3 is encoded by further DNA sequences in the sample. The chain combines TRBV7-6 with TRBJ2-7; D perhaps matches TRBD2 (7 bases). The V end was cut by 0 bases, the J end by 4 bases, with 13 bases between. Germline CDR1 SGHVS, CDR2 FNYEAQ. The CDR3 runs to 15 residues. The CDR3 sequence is CASSLAGGGGYEQYF. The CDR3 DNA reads TGTGCCAGCAGCTTAGCGGGAGGGGGTGGTTACGAGCAGTACTTC.